A single sample gave rise to the 3 T cell receptor beta chains below, sequenced in a study of glioma-infiltrating T cells. Amplification of TCR alpha and beta CDR3 regions from RNA used iRepertoire nested multiplex PCR. MiXCR, run by TCRdb on the multiplex PCR reads, gives a single entry per CDR3 protein. Seen here are around 170,000 distinct CDR3 sequences, about 47% observed once, and the top ten hold over 4%. The sample was glioma tissue, nonneoplastic brain tissue, or PBMCs (not recorded which). These receptors came from a human donor with low-grade glioma or glioblastoma, undergoing nonglioma brain surgery, or in good health (not recorded which).

The V gene is TRBV29-1, the J gene TRBJ2-1; 8 positions agree with TRBD2. The J segment lost 7 bases and the V segment lost 7 bases, leaving 6 bases of the junction unmatched. Germline CDR1 reads SQVTM; CDR2 reads ANQGSEA. This CDR3 comprises 12 residues. The CDR3 nucleotides read TGCAGCGCCGGGACTAGTAGGAATGAGCAGTTCTTC. Protein product: CSAGTSRNEQFF.

This clonotype was counted ten times or more. V usage is TRBV28 and J usage is TRBJ2-3; 7 nucleotides align to TRBD2. Germline CDR1 and CDR2: MDHEN and SYDVKM. CDR3 size: 14 residues. V was clipped by 2 bases and J by 7 bases; unmatched bases: 6. The CDR3 nucleotides read TGTGCCAGCAGTTTACCGGGAGGAACAAATACGCAGTATTTT. Protein product: CASSLPGGTNTQYF.

This clonotype was found a few times. The chain is built from TRBV12-3 or TRBV12-4 and TRBJ2-2; possible D gene TRBD2, 6 bases. The germline V and J ends were trimmed by 6 bases and 4 bases, with 15 bases remaining between them. This CDR3 spans 15 amino acids. In nucleotides, the CDR3 is TGTGCCAGCAGCTGGGGGGAGGCTGGCACCGGGGAGCTGTTTTTT. Protein sequence: CASSWGEAGTGELFF.